The present TCR beta chain was sequenced within a study of blood T cell repertoires in COVID-19. Study summary: The study drew acute and convalescent COVID-19 samples from the United States, Italy and Spain. PBMCs, B-cell-depleted T cells, or T cells provided the cDNA or gDNA that made up the material.

Authors' analysis steps: The assay estimated nucleated cells by amplifying reference gene primers. TCRdb's table, derived via immunoSEQ multiplex PCR, lists solely in-frame clones and lacks some. V and J calls and clone size are copied from that table; D and trimming were computed from the DNA. The table lists approximately 69,000 clones, 81% of them singletons. The CDR3 has 14 amino acids. Germline lookup yields CDR1 SGHAT and CDR2 FQNNGV. J lost 4 bases, V lost 3 bases, and 4 bases had no gene match. Sequencing was performed on peripheral blood. The TCR comes from a woman in her seventies with acute or convalescent COVID-19. The chain carries TRBV11-2 and TRBJ1-1; TRBD1 matches 8 bases. The CDR3 DNA sequence: TGTGCCAGCAGCTTTCAGGGGGCTCGCACTGAAGCTTTCTTT. Encoded protein: CASSFQGARTEAFF.